The 17 T cell receptor beta chains reported below all come from one sample, sequenced in a study of blood T cell repertoires in COVID-19. Using immunoSEQ multiplex PCR, the repertoire was profiled, and TCRdb retains in-frame clones only, with some absent. The sample has 140,000 or so clones; around nine tenths are singletons. The source material was peripheral blood. The receptors were sampled from a human donor in a cohort sampled during active COVID-19.

This chain joins TRBV6-2 or TRBV6-3 and TRBJ2-2; D not certain. The V and J ends lost 2 bases and 0 bases respectively, with 4 bases between them. This CDR3 is built from 14 residues. Germline loops: CDR1 MNHEY, CDR2 SVGEGT. This chain's CDR3 is CASSYNSNTGELFF. CDR3 bases: TGTGCCAGCAGTTACAACTCGAACACCGGGGAGCTGTTTTTT.

The V gene is TRBV27, the J gene TRBJ1-5; D gene unclear. The CDR3 has 14 residues. Between the trimmed V and J ends, which lost 0 bases and 7 bases, there was a span of 10 bases. CDR1 is MNHEY and CDR2 is SMNVEV in the germline V gene (reference sequence). The CDR3 sequence: CASSLSLGWQPQHF. DNA for the CDR3: TGTGCCAGCAGTTTATCGTTGGGCTGGCAGCCCCAGCATTTT.

The chain uses TRBV15 and TRBJ1-5; D gene ambiguous. The V end was cut by 1 base, the J end by 5 bases, with 6 bases between. Germline V gene data show CDR1 as LNHNV and CDR2 as YYDKDF (reference sequence). This CDR3 region has 13 residues. The CDR3 is CATSRGRYQPQHF. DNA for the CDR3: TGTGCCACCAGCAGAGGGCGGTATCAGCCCCAGCATTTT. Together with reference TRBV15 and TRBJ1-5, the CDR3 gives the full variable domain: DAMVIQNPRYQVTQFGKPVTLSCSQTLNHNVMYWYQQKSSQAPKLLFHYYDKDFNNEADTPDNFQSRRPNTSFCFLDIRSPGLGDTAMYLCATSRGRYQPQHFGDGTRLSIL.

The table lists this clone with a count of one. J is TRBJ2-1 and V is TRBV4-3, with TRBD2 as a possible D gene (5 bases). Trimming removed 0 bases at V and 12 bases at J, with 12 bases between. This CDR3 region has 13 residues. Germline V gene data show CDR1 as LGHNA and CDR2 as YSLEER. The CDR3 region has the DNA TGCGCCAGCAGCCAAGATTCGGGGAATAGGCAGTTCTTC. Its protein product is CASSQDSGNRQFF.

This chain links TRBV10-1 with TRBJ2-2, with D hard to call. V was cut by 10 bases and J by 1 base, with 10 bases left in between. This CDR3 comprises 13 residues. In germline, CDR1 is WNHNN, CDR2 SYGVQD (reference sequence). CDR3 protein: CATARGNTGELFF. The CDR3 nucleotides are TGCGCCACCGCCCGAGGGAACACCGGGGAGCTGTTTTTT.

V usage is TRBV7-8 and J usage is TRBJ2-1; no clear D gene. The CDR3 extends over 16 amino acids. With 4 bases removed from V and 0 bases from J, the gap between germline ends came to 13 bases. From germline, CDR1 is SGHVS and CDR2 FQNEAQ. In DNA, the CDR3 is TGTGCCAGCAGCTCATTTAGCCTCAGCTCCTACAATGAGCAGTTCTTC. Translated: CASSSFSLSSYNEQFF.

This chain connects TRBV9 to TRBJ2-5; 9 nucleotides align to TRBD2. V dropped 0 bases and J dropped 2; count of bases not matched to a gene: 5. The CDR3 is made up of 16 amino acids. CDR1 and CDR2 (germline): SGDLS, YYNGEE. The CDR3 DNA reads as TGTGCCAGCAGCGTAGCTGGTAGCGGGGGACAAGAGACCCAGTACTTC. It specifies CASSVAGSGGQETQYF.

This chain connects TRBV21-1 to TRBJ2-1; the listed D gene, TRBD2, was not tested against the DNA. TRBV21-1 is noted as a pseudogene. The CDR3 is made up of 19 amino acids. The CDR3 here is CASSKRGTSGGSGNNEQFF. The CDR3 DNA sequence: TGTGCCAGCAGCAAAAGAGGGACTAGCGGGGGCTCCGGGAACAATGAGCAGTTCTTC.

The rearrangement joins TRBV4-1 to TRBJ1-5; D is unresolved. In germline, CDR1 is MGHRA, CDR2 YSYEKL. The CDR3 is made up of 13 amino acids. V was pared by 8 bases and J by 4 bases, with 12 bases between. The chain's CDR3 is CASSNRVNQPQHF. The CDR3 DNA follows: TGCGCCAGCTCGAATCGGGTGAATCAGCCCCAGCATTTT.

This chain links TRBV12-3 or TRBV12-4 with TRBJ1-2; 7 bases map to TRBD1. The length of the CDR3 is 13 residues. Unmatched junction bases numbered 3, after V lost 3 bases and J lost 5 bases. The CDR3 reads CASSLQQGYGYTF. The DNA of the CDR3 is TGTGCCAGCAGTTTGCAACAGGGGTATGGCTACACCTTC.

The chain is built from TRBV11-2 and TRBJ1-3, with 11 nucleotides matching TRBD1. This CDR3 comprises 16 residues. In germline, CDR1 is SGHAT, CDR2 FQNNGV. The trim removed 6 bases at V and 4 bases at J, leaving 8 bases unmatched. The CDR3 sequence: CASRHGQGAVGNTIYF. In nucleotides, the CDR3 is TGTGCCAGCAGACACGGACAGGGGGCGGTAGGAAACACCATATATTTT.

The chain has TRBV5-4 and TRBJ1-2; D is undetermined. The CDR3 covers 13 residues. Looked up from germline, CDR1 is SGHNT and CDR2 is YYREEE (reference sequence). Trimming took off 4 bases at V and 0 bases at J, with 7 bases between the two ends. The CDR3 coding sequence is TGTGCCAGCAGCGTAATAGCTAACTATGGCTACACCTTC. Amino acid sequence: CASSVIANYGYTF.

V usage is TRBV7-3 and J usage is TRBJ2-1; 8 bases line up with TRBD2. Trimming removed 10 bases from V and 6 bases from J; junction bases left unmatched: 8. This CDR3 contains 13 residues. The germline CDR1 and CDR2 sequences are SGHTA and FQGTGA. The CDR3 region is CATGAGGGNEQFF. The CDR3 nucleotides read TGTGCCACCGGGGCGGGGGGAGGCAATGAGCAGTTCTTC.

The V call is TRBV7-2, the J call TRBJ2-1; 9 nucleotides agree with TRBD2. CDR1 SGHTA and CDR2 FQGNSA come from the germline V gene. V shed 5 bases, J shed 0 bases, and the junction held 2 bases outside the gene matches. CDR3 length: 15 residues. The CDR3 region is CASSISGSSYNEQFF. CDR3 bases: TGTGCCAGCAGCATTAGCGGGAGCTCCTACAATGAGCAGTTCTTC.

The J gene is TRBJ1-1, the V gene TRBV7-9; 7 bases line up with TRBD1. The CDR3 loop spans 13 amino acids. The junction had 2 bases not matched to a gene; V was cut back by 0 bases and J by 7 bases. From germline, CDR1 is SEHNR and CDR2 FQNEAQ (reference sequence). The CDR3 DNA sequence: TGTGCCAGCAGCTTAGCGGACAGGAGTGAAGCTTTCTTT. Translated, it gives CASSLADRSEAFF. The full variable domain, rest sourced from reference TRBV7-9 and TRBJ1-1, is DTGVSQNPRHKITKRGQNVTFRCDPISEHNRLYWYRQTLGQGPEFLTYFQNEAQLEKSRLLSDRFSAERPKGSFSTLEIQRTEQGDSAMYLCASSLADRSEAFFGQGTRLTVV.

The CDR3 region is CASSQPRVGVGYGYTF. CDR3 nucleotide sequence: TGCGCCAGCAGCCAACCCCGGGTAGGGGTAGGGTATGGCTACACCTTC. The chain has TRBV4-1 and TRBJ1-2; possible D gene TRBD1, 5 bases. V was pared by 2 bases and J by 5 bases, with 18 bases between. This CDR3 has 16 amino acids. Germline V CDR1 and CDR2: MGHRA, YSYEKL.

Here the CDR3 DNA reads TGTGCCAGCAGCTTACGCGCGGGGGTGACTGAAGCTTTCTTT. As protein: CASSLRAGVTEAFF. The chain recombines TRBV7-8 with TRBJ1-1; tentative D call: TRBD1 (5 bases). Germline CDR1 is SGHVS and CDR2 is FQNEAQ. The germline V and J ends were trimmed by 2 bases and 5 bases, with 12 bases remaining between them. This CDR3 has 14 residues.